Presented here are 17 T cell receptor beta chains from one specimen sequenced in a study of T cell repertoires in cytomegalovirus infection. MiXCR, run by TCRdb on the reads, gives a single entry per CDR3 protein. The sample lists around 450,000 distinct CDR3 sequences, roughly a third occurring once. Sequencing was performed on PBMCs. These receptors were taken from a human donor in good health (CMV status not recorded). Some clones in this sample may be carry-over from other donors' samples.

In this sample, this clonotype turned up a few times. The genes are TRBV11-1 and TRBJ1-3; D is ambiguous. The CDR3 covers 18 residues. Trimming removed 0 bases at V and 1 base at J, with 16 bases between. CDR1 is SGHAT, CDR2 FQDESV, per germline (reference sequence). The CDR3 DNA follows: TGTGCCAGCAGCTTAGCGCGAGGAGGGAGTTTATCTGGAAACACCATATATTTT. Protein sequence: CASSLARGGSLSGNTIYF.

Notes on this clonotype: A much larger clone lies one base from this, so it may be a read error. The DNA for the CDR3 is TGTGCCATCAGTTACAGAGGGAGGAGGGACACTGAAGCTTTCTTT. Residues: CAISYRGRRDTEAFF. V is TRBV6-8 and J is TRBJ1-1; the D is unclear. Germline V lookup: CDR1 MNHGY, CDR2 SAAAGT. This CDR3 contains 15 residues.

Here the CDR3 DNA reads TGTGCCAGCAGCCCCCAGCTAGGGGACGAGCAGTACTTC. Amino acids: CASSPQLGDEQYF. V gene TRBV7-9 combines with J gene TRBJ2-7, with a tentative D call TRBD1 (5 bases). Germline assignment: CDR1 SEHNR and CDR2 FQNEAQ (reference sequence). The CDR3 is 13 residues long. The V gene lost 5 bases and the J gene lost 5 bases, with 13 bases spanning the gap.

The J gene is TRBJ2-1, the V gene TRBV7-2; tentative D call: TRBD2 (6 bases). CDR1 SGHTA and CDR2 FQGNSA come from the germline V gene. CDR3 size: 17 residues. V lost 0 bases and J 0 bases, leaving 12 bases between the germline ends. CDR3 amino acids: CASSLAPRGSSYNEQFF. CDR3 nucleotide sequence: TGTGCCAGCAGCTTAGCCCCACGGGGGTCCTCCTACAATGAGCAGTTCTTC.

The rearrangement links TRBV7-9 to TRBJ1-2; D may be TRBD1 (5 bases). Trimming removed 2 bases from V and 3 bases from J, with 16 bases in between. Germline V lookup: CDR1 SEHNR, CDR2 FQNEAQ (reference sequence). The CDR3 loop spans 16 amino acids. The CDR3 DNA is TGTGCCAGCAGCTTATTCGGGGCAGCAACTGACTATGGCTACACCTTC. Protein sequence: CASSLFGAATDYGYTF.

V gene TRBV30 combines with J gene TRBJ2-3, with D maybe TRBD1 (6 bases). This CDR3 spans 15 amino acids. V dropped 0 bases and J dropped 4 bases, with 14 bases sitting between them. Germline loops: CDR1 GTSNPN, CDR2 SVGIG (reference sequence). The CDR3 bases are TGTGCCTGGAGTGTCAGGACAGTAATTCCAGATACGCAGTATTTT. Its translation: CAWSVRTVIPDTQYF.

This clonotype came up a few times. The CDR3 sequence: CASIPLGTNTGELFF. The CDR3 region has the DNA TGTGCCAGCATCCCCCTCGGGACGAACACCGGGGAGCTGTTTTTT. J is TRBJ2-2 and V is TRBV28; tentatively, D is TRBD2 (5 bases). Trimming took off 7 bases at V and 0 bases at J, with 12 bases between the two ends. Germline V lookup: CDR1 MDHEN, CDR2 SYDVKM. This CDR3 has 15 amino acids.

This clonotype was observed a few times. The rearrangement uses TRBV27 and TRBJ1-1, with 11 positions matching TRBD1. CDR1 and CDR2 from the germline V gene are MNHEY and SMNVEV (reference sequence). The ends lost 6 bases at V and 3 bases at J; junction bases unmatched: 12. This CDR3 spans 17 amino acids. The CDR3 spells CASRRPGTGGRDTEAFF. DNA for the CDR3: TGTGCCAGCAGACGGCCCGGGACAGGGGGGCGCGACACTGAAGCTTTCTTT.

Regarding this clonotype: Compared with germline, one end of the junction differs, possibly owing to a read error. The chain employs TRBV4-1 and TRBJ2-7, with 8 bases aligning to TRBD1. This CDR3 is built from 16 residues. In germline, CDR1 is MGHRA, CDR2 YSYEKL. The DNA of the CDR3 is TGCGCCAGCACCCCGTTTGAGGGACAGGTCATCTACGATCAGTACTTC. Its translation is CASTPFEGQVIYDQYF.

This clonotype showed up many times. The CDR3 sequence is CASSFQGGSETQYF. The DNA for the CDR3 is TGTGCCAGCAGCTTTCAAGGGGGCAGCGAGACCCAGTACTTC. J is TRBJ2-5 and V is TRBV7-2; 7 nucleotides match TRBD1. The germline gives CDR1 SGHTA, CDR2 FQGNSA. This CDR3 comprises 14 residues. V lost 3 bases, J lost 5 bases, and 6 bases stayed unmatched.

The genes are TRBV7-4 and TRBJ2-2; D gene uncertain. Trimming removed 2 bases at V and 7 bases at J, with 8 bases between. The CDR3 spans 13 residues. The germline V gene encodes CDR1 SGHVT and CDR2 SQSDAQ. The CDR3 protein is CASSLSGYGELFF. CDR3 DNA sequence: TGTGCCAGCAGCTTATCCGGGTACGGGGAGCTGTTTTTT.

This rearrangement joins TRBV5-6 to TRBJ2-5; a weak D match, TRBD2 (5 bases). The CDR3 is made up of 13 amino acids. Germline V gene sequence: CDR1 SGHDT, CDR2 YYEEEE. The ends were cut back, 5 bases at V and 1 base at J, with 9 bases in the middle. Here the CDR3 DNA reads TGTGCCAGCAGACGGGGTGGCCAAGAGACCCAGTACTTC. Translated, it gives CASRRGGQETQYF.

The J gene is TRBJ2-7, the V gene TRBV20-1; no firm D call. Trimming cost V 3 bases and J 1 base, with 7 bases left between them. From germline, CDR1 is DFQATT and CDR2 SNEGSKA (reference sequence). This CDR3 is built from 12 residues. As DNA, the CDR3 is TGCAGTGCTAGGGCGGATTCCTACGAGCAGTACTTC. Amino acids: CSARADSYEQYF.

The J gene is TRBJ2-3, the V gene TRBV7-9, with 11 bases identical to TRBD1. Losses at the gene ends were 4 bases for V and 0 bases for J; bases not matched to a gene: 15. The CDR3 consists of 20 residues. CDR1 SEHNR and CDR2 FQNEAQ come from the germline V gene (reference sequence). The CDR3 DNA reads as TGTGCCAGCAGCTCACTAAAAGAAGCCCGGGACAGGGGGAGCACAGATACGCAGTATTTT. This codes for CASSSLKEARDRGSTDTQYF.

This clonotype was picked up a small number of times. This chain links TRBV11-1 with TRBJ2-7; 8 bases match TRBD2. Per germline, CDR1 SGHAT and CDR2 FQDESV (reference sequence). CDR3 length: 15 residues. Trimming took 5 bases from V and 3 from J; bases not matched to a gene: 9. The chain's CDR3 is CASSPQISGDYEQYF. CDR3 sequence (DNA): TGTGCCAGCAGCCCCCAAATTAGCGGGGACTACGAGCAGTACTTC.

Regarding this clonotype: A much bigger clone sits one base away, suggesting this may be a read error. The chain carries TRBV7-9 and TRBJ1-2; D is uncertain. Germline CDR1 SEHNR, CDR2 FQNEAQ (reference sequence). The germline V and J ends were trimmed by 8 bases and 8 bases, with 18 bases remaining between them. This CDR3 comprises 13 residues. CDR3 DNA sequence: TGTGCCAGCTGCCGTGGGGTTGGAGAGGGCTACACCTTC. Its translation is CASCRGVGEGYTF. The variable domain in full, with the rest retrieved from reference TRBV7-9 and TRBJ1-2, is DTGVSQNPRHKITKRGQNVTFRCDPISEHNRLYWYRQTLGQGPEFLTYFQNEAQLEKSRLLSDRFSAERPKGSFSTLEIQRTEQGDSAMYLCASCRGVGEGYTFGSGTRLTVV.

The chain carries TRBV7-9 and TRBJ1-2; the D is unclear. The CDR3 is 13 residues long. From germline, CDR1 is SEHNR and CDR2 FQNEAQ (reference sequence). V was shortened by 5 bases and J by 8 bases, with 15 bases between the two germline ends. Here the CDR3 reads CASSPRDWEGYTF. In DNA, the CDR3 is TGTGCCAGCAGCCCCCGTGACTGGGAGGGCTACACCTTC.